The clone carrying this T cell receptor beta chain was detected once. These data originate in a study of blood T cell repertoires in COVID-19. Across the whole study: The cDNA or gDNA used as material had been derived from T cells, B-cell-depleted T cells, or PBMCs.

Sequenced by immunoSEQ multiplex PCR; TCRdb stores in-frame clones only, minus some. The sample consists of roughly 300,000 clones, about 93% of them appearing once. Living in about two dozen US areas, the participants were between roughly 18 and 90 years of age. Cohort allocation depended upon clinical history that participants reported. This sequence was found in a woman in her twenties or thirties who had recovered from COVID-19. The specimen was PBMCs or T cells enriched from blood (not recorded which).

CDR3 nucleotides: TGTGCCACCAGCGCCGGGGGGCAGGGGGAGACCCAGTACTTC. Protein sequence: CATSAGGQGETQYF. The chain carries TRBV24-1 and TRBJ2-5, with D maybe TRBD2 (7 bases). The CDR3 is 14 amino acids. CDR1 KGHDR and CDR2 SFDVKD come from the germline V gene. Trimming removed 7 bases at V and 5 bases at J, with 16 bases between.